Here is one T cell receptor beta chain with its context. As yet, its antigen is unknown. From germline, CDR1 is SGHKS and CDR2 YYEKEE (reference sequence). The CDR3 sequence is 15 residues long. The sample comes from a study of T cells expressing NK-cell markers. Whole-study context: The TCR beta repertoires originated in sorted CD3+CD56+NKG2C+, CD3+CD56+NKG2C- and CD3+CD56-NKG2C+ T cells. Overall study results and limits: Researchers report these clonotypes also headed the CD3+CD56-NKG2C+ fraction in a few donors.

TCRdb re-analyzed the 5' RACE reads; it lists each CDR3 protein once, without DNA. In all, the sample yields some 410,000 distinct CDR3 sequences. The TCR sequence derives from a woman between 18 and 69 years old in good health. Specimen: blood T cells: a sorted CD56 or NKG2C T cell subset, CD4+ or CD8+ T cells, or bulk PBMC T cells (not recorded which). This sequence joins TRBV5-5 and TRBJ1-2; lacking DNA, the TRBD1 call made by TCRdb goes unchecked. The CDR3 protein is CASSLAWGTDYGYTF.